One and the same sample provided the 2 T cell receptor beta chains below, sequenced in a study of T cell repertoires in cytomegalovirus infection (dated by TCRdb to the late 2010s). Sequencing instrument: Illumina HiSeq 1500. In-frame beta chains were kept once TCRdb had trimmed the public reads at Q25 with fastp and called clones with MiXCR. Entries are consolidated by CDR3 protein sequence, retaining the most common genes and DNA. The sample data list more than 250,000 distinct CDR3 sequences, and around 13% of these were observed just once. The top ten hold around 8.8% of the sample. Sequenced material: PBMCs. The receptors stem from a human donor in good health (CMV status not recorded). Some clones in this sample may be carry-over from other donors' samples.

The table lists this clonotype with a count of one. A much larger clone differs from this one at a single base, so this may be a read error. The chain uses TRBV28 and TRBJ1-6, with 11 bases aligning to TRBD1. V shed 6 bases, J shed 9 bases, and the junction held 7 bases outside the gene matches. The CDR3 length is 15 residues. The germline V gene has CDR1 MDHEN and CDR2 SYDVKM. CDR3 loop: CASRSTGTGGSPLHF. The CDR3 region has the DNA TGTGCCAGCAGATCTACCGGGACAGGGGGTTCACCCCTCCACTTT.

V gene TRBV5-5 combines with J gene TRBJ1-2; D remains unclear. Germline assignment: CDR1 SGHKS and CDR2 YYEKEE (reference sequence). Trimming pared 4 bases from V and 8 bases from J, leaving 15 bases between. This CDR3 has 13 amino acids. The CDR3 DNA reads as TGTGCCAGCAGCCTGCGGGTAACCTTCGGCTACACCTTC. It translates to CASSLRVTFGYTF. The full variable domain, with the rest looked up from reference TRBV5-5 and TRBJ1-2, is DAGVTQSPTHLIKTRGQQVTLRCSPISGHKSVSWYQQVLGQGPQFIFQYYEKEERGRGNFPDRFSARQFPNYSSELNVNALLLGDSALYLCASSLRVTFGYTFGSGTRLTVV.